The clone carrying this T cell receptor beta chain is medium-sized (0.01 to 0.1%) within its sample. What it binds is not known. The data belong to a study of breast tumors, draining lymph nodes, adjacent tissues. Study-level points and caveats: Compared with lymph nodes, tumors were less diverse; compared with nontumor tissue, more. Tumor and nontumor repertoires were significantly more similar in luminal-like than in basal-like breast cancer. Tumor T cell lymph node origin was a supported hypothesis, not proven. The data were judged consistent with most tumor T cells coming from lymph node and expanding in tumor.

In TCRdb, the multiplex PCR reads were re-called with MiXCR into one record per CDR3 protein. The sample gives 190,000 or so distinct CDR3 sequences, 31% of which show up once; approximately 4.5% is in the top ten. Axillary draining lymph nodes of breast cancer patients supplied the node samples. This TCR was recovered from a female donor with breast cancer. Some clones in this sample may be carry-over from other donors' samples. The material sequenced was axillary lymph node tissue.

As DNA, the CDR3 is TGTGCCAGCAGTCCCAGCGGGCTCCAAGAGACCCAGTACTTC. Its protein product is CASSPSGLQETQYF. This chain uses TRBV18 with TRBJ2-5; TRBD2 might be the D (6 bases). The V end lost 8 bases, the J end lost 1 base, and 14 bases lay between the germline ends. The CDR3 has 14 amino acids. CDR1 and CDR2 from the germline V gene are KGHSH and LQKENI.